The 12 T cell receptor beta chains presented below share a single source sample, sequenced in a study of CD4 T cells in relation to SARS-CoV-2 and coronaviruses. Method: immunoSEQ multiplex PCR; TCRdb's copy keeps in-frame clones and lacks some. The sample yields approximately 60,000 clones, 92% seen once. The specimen sequenced was naive CD4+ T cells from PBMCs. The sample's subset: naive CD4+ T cells isolated by negative enrichment. The origin of the receptors is an adult with COVID-19.

J is TRBJ2-5 and V is TRBV5-1; TRBD1 agrees at 9 bases. The ends lost 4 bases at V and 8 bases at J; junction bases unmatched: 12. The CDR3 contains 15 residues. Germline-derived CDR1 and CDR2 are SGHRS and YFSETQ. CDR3 region: CASSRVGTGTVTQYF. CDR3 sequence (DNA): TGCGCCAGCAGCCGAGTAGGGACAGGGACTGTTACCCAGTACTTC.

CDR3 DNA sequence: TGTGCCAGCAGCGCGGACGGTGGCTACACCTTC. It specifies CASSADGGYTF. The rearrangement joins TRBV9 to TRBJ1-2; D gene unclear. There are 11 residues in the CDR3. The germline V and J ends were trimmed by 3 bases and 7 bases, with 7 bases remaining between them. Per germline, CDR1 SGDLS and CDR2 YYNGEE.

This chain uses TRBV4-1 with TRBJ2-3; 14 nucleotides match TRBD2. Germline V gene lookup returns CDR1 MGHRA and CDR2 YSYEKL. This CDR3 region has 17 residues. Germline trimming cut 4 bases from V and 0 bases from J; bases unmatched to any gene: 3. The CDR3 sequence is CASSRGTSGSSTDTQYF. CDR3 in DNA: TGCGCCAGCAGCCGAGGGACTAGCGGGAGTAGCACAGATACGCAGTATTTT.

Only a few counts were recorded for this clone. The chain couples TRBV5-1 to TRBJ2-2, with a tentative D call TRBD1 (6 bases). The CDR3 has 13 amino acids. Germline-derived CDR1 and CDR2 are SGHRS and YFSETQ. Trimming left V 4 bases short and J 5 bases short, with 9 bases between. CDR3 DNA: TGCGCCAGCAGCATCACAGGGACCGGGGAGCTGTTTTTT. This sequence encodes CASSITGTGELFF.

The chain has TRBV7-6 and TRBJ2-1, with TRBD2 identical over 10 bases. The germline gives CDR1 SGHVS, CDR2 FNYEAQ. V gave up 3 bases and J gave up 6 bases; unmatched junction bases: 11. This CDR3 contains 17 residues. CDR3 nucleotides: TGTGCCAGCAGCTTGATGTTGTCTAGCGGGAGAAGCAATGAGCAGTTCTTC. This encodes CASSLMLSSGRSNEQFF.

As DNA, the CDR3 is TGTGCCATCCTCCGGACTAGCGGGGTTAGCTACGAGCAGTACTTC. Translating gives CAILRTSGVSYEQYF. V usage is TRBV19 and J usage is TRBJ2-7; TRBD2 matches 12 bases. The germline CDR1 and CDR2 sequences are LNHDA and SQIVND (reference sequence). V trimming: 10 bases; J trimming: 3 bases; junction bases outside the gene matches: 10. This CDR3 comprises 15 residues.

V gene TRBV29-1 combines with J gene TRBJ2-3; 10 bases are shared with TRBD2. This CDR3 spans 14 amino acids. Germline V lookup: CDR1 SQVTM, CDR2 ANQGSEA. Trimming removed 7 bases from V and 0 bases from J; junction bases left unmatched: 4. CDR3: CSGGLAQSTDTQYF. The CDR3 DNA reads as TGCAGCGGGGGACTAGCGCAAAGCACAGATACGCAGTATTTT.

The chain combines TRBV3-1 (or the pseudogene TRBV3-2) with TRBJ1-4; D is perhaps TRBD1 (5 bases). CDR3 length equals 15 residues. The V gene's germline CDR1 is LGHDT and CDR2 YNNKEL (reference sequence). The V gene lost 1 base and the J gene lost 8 bases, with 14 bases spanning the gap. The CDR3 DNA reads as TGTGCCAGCAGCCAAGCTCGGCAGGGCAGAGAAAAACTGTTTTTT. It specifies CASSQARQGREKLFF.

This clone was seen a single time. The chain uses TRBV29-1 and TRBJ2-1; D might be TRBD2 (5 bases). V was cut by 3 bases and J by 0 bases, with 15 bases left in between. The CDR3 runs 16 residues. CDR1 and CDR2 (germline): SQVTM, ANQGSEA. The CDR3 reads CSVDPPLVSSYNEQFF. Written as DNA, the CDR3 is TGCAGCGTTGACCCCCCACTAGTGAGCTCCTACAATGAGCAGTTCTTC.

This chain joins TRBV19 and TRBJ1-3, with D maybe TRBD1 (5 bases). From germline, CDR1 is LNHDA and CDR2 SQIVND (reference sequence). V was trimmed by 1 base and J by 2 bases, leaving 15 bases between them. The CDR3 has 17 amino acids. The DNA for the CDR3 is TGTGCCAGTAGTATAGGGACGGGACCTACGCCTGGAAACACCATATATTTT. Residues: CASSIGTGPTPGNTIYF.

This chain links TRBV2 with TRBJ2-5, with 12 bases matching TRBD2. The CDR3 runs to 15 residues. Trimming cost V 8 bases and J 5 bases; bases outside gene matches: 9. CDR1 is SNHLY, CDR2 FYNNEI, per germline. The DNA of the CDR3 is TGTGCCAGCTATTCTAGCGGGAGGGCCTTGGAGACCCAGTACTTC. This translates into CASYSSGRALETQYF.

The chain joins TRBV2 to TRBJ2-2; 7 positions match TRBD2. This CDR3 is built from 13 residues. The V segment lost 5 bases and the J segment 6 bases; nucleotides outside the gene matches: 3. Germline CDR1 reads SNHLY; CDR2 reads FYNNEI. This CDR3 reads CASSQTSPGELFF. In DNA, the CDR3 is TGTGCCAGCAGTCAGACTAGCCCCGGGGAGCTGTTTTTT.